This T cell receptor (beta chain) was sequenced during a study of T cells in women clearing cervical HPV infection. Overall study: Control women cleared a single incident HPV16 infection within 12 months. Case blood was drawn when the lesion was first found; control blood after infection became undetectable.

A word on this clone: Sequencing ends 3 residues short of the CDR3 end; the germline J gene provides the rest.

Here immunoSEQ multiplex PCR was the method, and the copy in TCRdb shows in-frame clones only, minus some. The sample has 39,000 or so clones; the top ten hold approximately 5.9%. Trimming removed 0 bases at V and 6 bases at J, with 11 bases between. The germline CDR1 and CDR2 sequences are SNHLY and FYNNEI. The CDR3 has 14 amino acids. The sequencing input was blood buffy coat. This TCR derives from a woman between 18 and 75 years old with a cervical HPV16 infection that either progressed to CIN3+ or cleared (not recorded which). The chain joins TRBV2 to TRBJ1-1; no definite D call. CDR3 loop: CASSEAPAVPEAFF. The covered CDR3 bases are TGTGCCAGCAGTGAAGCGCCGGCGGTCCCTGAA.